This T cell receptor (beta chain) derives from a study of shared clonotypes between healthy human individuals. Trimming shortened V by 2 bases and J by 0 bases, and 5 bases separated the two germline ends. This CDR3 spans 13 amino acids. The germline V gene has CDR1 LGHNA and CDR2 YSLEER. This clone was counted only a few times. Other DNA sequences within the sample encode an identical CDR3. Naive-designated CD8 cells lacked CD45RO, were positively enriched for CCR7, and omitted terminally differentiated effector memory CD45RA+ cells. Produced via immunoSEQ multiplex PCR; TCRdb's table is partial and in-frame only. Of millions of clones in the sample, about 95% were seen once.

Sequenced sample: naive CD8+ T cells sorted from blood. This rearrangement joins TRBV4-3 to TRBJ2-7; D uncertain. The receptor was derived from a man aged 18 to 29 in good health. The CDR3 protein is CASSQTPSYEQYF. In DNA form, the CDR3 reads TGCGCCAGCAGCCAAACACCCTCCTACGAGCAGTACTTC.